The clone carrying this T cell receptor beta chain turned up a few times. Its antigen is undetermined. The sample belongs to a study of post-analysis software for immune sequencing data. Study results and limitations: Controls' normalized Chao1 diversity significantly exceeded that of multiple sclerosis patients. Several TRBV segments were more frequent in patients than controls; TRBV5-6, TRBV5-1 and TRBV20-1 belonged to this group.

There are 15 residues in the CDR3. Germline lookup yields CDR1 SEHNR and CDR2 FQNEAQ (reference sequence). cDNA libraries for TCR beta contained unique molecular identifiers. Yield was 450,000 to 650,000 cDNA molecules from about 1 to 10 million T cells. TCRdb re-analysed the PCR reads in MiXCR, keeping a single row per CDR3 protein. The repertoire holds hundreds of thousands of distinct CDR3 sequences, with around 40% as singletons. The sample was blood. This receptor was obtained from a girl aged 5-17 years with multiple sclerosis. This sequence joins TRBV7-9 and TRBJ2-5; 7 bases fit TRBD2. The end of the DNA aligns better with TRBJ2-7, so the J call may be wrong. The CDR3 loop is CASSLTTRGAYEQYF. CDR3 DNA sequence: TGTGCCAGCAGCTTGACGACCCGGGGGGCCTACGAGCAGTACTTC.